Given below is one TCR beta chain in context. Other DNA sequences in this specimen translate into the identical CDR3. The sample is drawn from a study of blood T cell repertoires in COVID-19. Turning to the study itself: The United States, Italy and Spain were the sources of the acute and convalescent COVID-19 samples.

There are 13 residues in the CDR3. Trimming cost V 9 bases and J 3 bases; bases outside gene matches: 3. CDR1 MNHNY and CDR2 SVGAGI come from the germline V gene (reference sequence). Method: immunoSEQ multiplex PCR; TCRdb's copy keeps in-frame clones and lacks some. The table lists about 200,000 clones, 85% to 90% of them singletons, with roughly 2% in the top ten. This chain links TRBV6-6 with TRBJ2-7; 12 nucleotides align to TRBD2. Sequenced input: peripheral blood. This TCR was recovered from a woman in her forties or fifties with acute or convalescent COVID-19. CDR3 nucleotides: TGTGCCAGTGGACTAGCGGGGAGCTACGAGCAGTACTTC. Translated: CASGLAGSYEQYF.